This TCR beta chain was recorded in a study of shared clonotypes between healthy human individuals. Genomic DNA of every subset was divided equally among multiple immunoSEQ plates. The assay was immunoSEQ multiplex PCR, and TCRdb's table has in-frame clones only and misses some. The sample includes 1.5 million to 2.5 million clones, around 96% of them seen just once. CDR3 size: 13 residues. Trimming cost V 2 bases and J 7 bases, with 9 bases left between them. The V gene's germline CDR1 is SGHTA and CDR2 FQGNSA. Naive CD8 populations comprised CD45RO-negative cells positively selected for CCR7, excluding terminally differentiated effector memory CD45RA+ cells.

Sequencing was done on a sample of naive CD8+ T cells sorted from blood. The gene calls are TRBV7-2 and TRBJ2-1; D is perhaps TRBD2 (6 bases). This sequence was found in a man aged 18 to 30 in good health. The CDR3 spells CASSLLGGNEQFF. For the CDR3, the DNA is TGTGCCAGCAGCTTACTCGGAGGGAATGAGCAGTTCTTC.